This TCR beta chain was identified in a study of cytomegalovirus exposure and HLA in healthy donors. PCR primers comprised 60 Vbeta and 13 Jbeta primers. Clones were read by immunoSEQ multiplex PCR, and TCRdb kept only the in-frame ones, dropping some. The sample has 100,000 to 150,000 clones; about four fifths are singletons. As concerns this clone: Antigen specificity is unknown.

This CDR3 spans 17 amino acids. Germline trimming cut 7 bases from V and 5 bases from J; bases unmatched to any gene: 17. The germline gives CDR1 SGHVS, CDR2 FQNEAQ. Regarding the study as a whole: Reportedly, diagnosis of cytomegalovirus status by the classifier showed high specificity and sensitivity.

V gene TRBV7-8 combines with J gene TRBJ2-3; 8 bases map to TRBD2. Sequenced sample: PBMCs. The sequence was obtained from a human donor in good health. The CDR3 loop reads CASTEETSPGGGDTQYF. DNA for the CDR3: TGTGCCAGCACCGAAGAGACGTCCCCGGGGGGGGGAGATACGCAGTATTTT.